This TCR beta chain was obtained from a study of identical twins. In its sample, this clonotype was seen a few times. TCRdb processed the 5' RACE reads anew with MiXCR; each CDR3 protein has one entry. The table shows 400,000 to 650,000 distinct CDR3 sequences, with roughly a fifth occurring only once. The CDR3 runs to 15 residues. Trimming removed 7 bases from V and 6 bases from J, with 21 bases in between. These data also featured in a second study, about T cells expressing NK-cell markers.

The chain employs TRBV12-3 or TRBV12-4 and TRBJ1-1; D is possibly TRBD1 (5 bases). This sequence originates from a young woman in good health. Sequencing was carried out using CD4+ T cells sorted from blood. The CDR3 nucleotides are TGTGCCAGCACCTTGTCGTTCGCTGAGGGGTCTGAAGCTTTCTTT. This codes for CASTLSFAEGSEAFF.